The present T cell receptor (beta chain) was sequenced within a study of shared clonotypes between healthy human individuals. The assay was immunoSEQ multiplex PCR, and TCRdb's table has in-frame clones only and misses some. The sample contains under 600,000 clones, 95% to 98% of which appear only once. The germline gives CDR1 MGHRA, CDR2 YSYEKL. The CDR3 runs 18 residues. J was trimmed by 1 base and V by 3 bases; bases with no gene match: 13. Sequenced sample: naive CD4+ T cells sorted from blood. Documented subset: CD45RA+ positively selected. The clonotype was recovered from a woman aged 25 to 39 in good health. V and J are TRBV4-1 and TRBJ2-3; TRBD1 aligns across 7 bases. This chain's CDR3 is CASSQAGTASSRTDTQYF. For the CDR3, the DNA is TGCGCCAGCAGCCAGGCCGGGACAGCCTCGTCCCGCACAGATACGCAGTATTTT.